This T cell receptor beta chain was sequenced for a study of blood T cell repertoires in COVID-19 (TCRdb year 2020). Study-wide context: Samples from collaborators originated in the United States, Italy and Spain and spanned both the acute and convalescent phases of COVID-19. The material from the prospective study consisted of cDNA or gDNA derived from T cells, B-cell-depleted T cells, or PBMCs. Deeply sampled blood TCRbeta repertoires from subjects exposed to, actively infected with, or recovered from COVID-19 were included in the dataset. The repertoires were released in a freely available public database meant as a resource for research on the immune response to SARS-CoV-2. Samples came from the ongoing ImmuneRACE study (first 160 participants) plus 1,254 subjects from 6 global collaborators. Sample metadata almost always included a de-identified subject ID, COVID-19 status, age in years and sex. HLA class I and class II types, where available, came from metadata supplied by the sample provider rather than from assay-based typing. The research as a whole found: The amount of clinical and demographic metadata varied by source and participant and was provided uncurated.

From the cysteine through the phenylalanine, the CDR3 covers 14 amino acids. Only the CDR3 DNA is retained, 42 bases long and in frame from the first base. The germline V gene (reference sequence) gives CDR1 as WNHNN and CDR2 as SYGVQD. Relative to germline, V is 4 bases shorter and J is 3 bases shorter, with 9 bases between their ends. Collaborating institutions collected whole blood in K2EDTA tubes following their own protocols. For TCRbeta analysis, collaborator samples were shipped as frozen whole blood, as isolated PBMCs, or as DNA extracted from either sample type. The immunoSEQ Assay, a bias-controlled multiplex PCR, was used to amplify TCRbeta CDR3 regions from genomic DNA. In the paper's pipeline: The number of nucleated cells in each sample was estimated from the amplification of reference gene primers within the assay. Sequence reads were collapsed and filtered to measure the absolute abundance of every unique TCRbeta CDR3 rearrangement. For each sample, productive Simpson clonality was calculated as the square root of Simpson's diversity index across productive rearrangements. The immuneACCESS repertoire file appears here via TCRdb, limited to in-frame rearrangements. These files lack a portion of the clones; in checked studies, under half of the deficit traces to unresolved V genes, and the cause of the others is not known. The V and J calls and clone size are taken from that table; D and trimming were inferred from the DNA. The sample table shows 27,000 or so clones, and about 88% are seen once. The top ten clones comprise about 7.7% of the sample.

This clone turned up a few times. The clone's antigen remains unknown. Base-call qualities are not available, and no considerably larger clone is one nucleotide away. This TCR was sampled from a woman between 45 and 65 years old with active COVID-19. The specimen sequenced was peripheral blood. The chain joins TRBV10-1 to TRBJ2-2, and TRBD1 may be the D gene, going by 5 matching bases. CDR3 sequence: CASSVLRDTGELFF. The DNA reads TGCGCCAGCAGTGTACTCAGGGACACCGGGGAGCTGTTTTTT.